This T cell receptor beta chain was sequenced for a study of molecular identifiers for immune sequencing clone quantification. Whole-study results and caveats: Clones that exceeded 20 RNA copies held over 97% of effector molecules, yet under 1% in naive cells.

The CDR3 spans 12 residues. V lost 1 base and J lost 6, with 8 bases in between. Germline V gene lookup returns CDR1 SGHDT and CDR2 YYEEEE. Notes on this clonotype: Its cognate antigen is unknown.

TCRdb re-derived calls from the PCR reads in MiXCR, one entry per CDR3 protein. The repertoire has 90,000 or so distinct CDR3 sequences, over 20% of them found once; the top ten carry 0.8% to 1.2%. The chain carries TRBV5-6 and TRBJ2-7, with D possibly being TRBD1 or TRBD2 (5 bases each). Sequenced material: naive CD8+ T cells from blood, with Jurkat cell RNA spiked in. The subset: FACS-sorted CD8+CD4-CCR7+CD45RA+ naive T cells. The receptor's source is a human donor in good health. Some libraries in this study had Jurkat cell RNA spiked in. CDR3 nucleotide sequence: TGTGCCAGCAGCTTGTGGGGACGCGAGCAGTACTTC. Translation: CASSLWGREQYF.